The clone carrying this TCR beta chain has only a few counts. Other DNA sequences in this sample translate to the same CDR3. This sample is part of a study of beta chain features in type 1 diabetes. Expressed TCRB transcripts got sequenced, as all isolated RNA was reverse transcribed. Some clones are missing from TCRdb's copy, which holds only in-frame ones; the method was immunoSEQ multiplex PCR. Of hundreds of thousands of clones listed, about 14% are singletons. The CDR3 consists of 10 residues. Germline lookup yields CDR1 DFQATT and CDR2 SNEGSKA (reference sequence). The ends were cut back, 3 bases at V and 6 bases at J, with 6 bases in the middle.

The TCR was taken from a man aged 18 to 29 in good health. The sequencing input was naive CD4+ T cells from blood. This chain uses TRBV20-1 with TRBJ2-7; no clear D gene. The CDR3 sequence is CSASRGEQYF. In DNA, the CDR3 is TGCAGTGCTAGCCGAGGCGAGCAGTACTTC.